This TCR beta chain is drawn from a study of T cells in Graves' hyperthyroidism and ophthalmopathy. Notes on the study in general: Ophthalmopathy prediction by the model preceded onset by a median about 6 months. A model of 13 V-J pairs discriminated ophthalmopathy from stable hyperthyroidism.

This clonotype was counted between two and nine times. What it binds is unknown. Exclusion of patients followed from uncontrolled infection, other autoimmune disease, pregnancy or lactation. Source material for PBMCs was around 10 ml fresh peripheral blood. CDR1 and CDR2 from the germline V gene are MGHRA and YSYEKL. After removal of 6 bases from V and 3 bases from J, the junction contained 8 bases not matched to a gene. There are 15 residues in the CDR3. Amplified TCR beta CDR3 regions derived from RNA transcripts. When the TCR CDR3 underwent first-round RT-PCR, the HTBI primer set was used. TCRdb called the multiplex PCR reads again in MiXCR, with one record for every CDR3 protein. The table records around 500,000 distinct CDR3 sequences, about 16% of them present only once.

V and J are TRBV4-1 and TRBJ2-3; 8 bases are a match to TRBD1. This receptor was identified in a woman aged 30 to 39 with Graves' ophthalmopathy. The material sequenced was blood. DNA of the CDR3: TGCGCCAGCAGACAGACAGGGGTAGGGACAGATACGCAGTATTTT. It translates to CASRQTGVGTDTQYF.